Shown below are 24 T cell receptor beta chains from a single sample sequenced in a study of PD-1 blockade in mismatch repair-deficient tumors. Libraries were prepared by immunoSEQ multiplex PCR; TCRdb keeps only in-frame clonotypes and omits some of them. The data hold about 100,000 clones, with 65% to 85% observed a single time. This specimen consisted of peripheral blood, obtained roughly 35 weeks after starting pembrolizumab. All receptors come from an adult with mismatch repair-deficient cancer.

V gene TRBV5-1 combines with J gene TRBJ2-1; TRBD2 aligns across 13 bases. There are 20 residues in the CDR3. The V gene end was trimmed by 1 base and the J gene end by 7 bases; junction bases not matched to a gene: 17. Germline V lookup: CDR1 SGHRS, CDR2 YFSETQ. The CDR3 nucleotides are TGCGCCAGCAGCTTGAGGGGGACAGGGGTTCCACTAGCGGGAGGGAATGAGCAGTTCTTC. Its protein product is CASSLRGTGVPLAGGNEQFF.

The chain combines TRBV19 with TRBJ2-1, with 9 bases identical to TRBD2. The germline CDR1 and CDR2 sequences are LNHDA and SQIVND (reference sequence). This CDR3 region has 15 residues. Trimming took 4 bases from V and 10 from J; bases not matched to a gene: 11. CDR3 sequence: CASSKVSGRGAEQFF. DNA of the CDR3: TGTGCCAGTAGTAAGGTTAGCGGGAGAGGAGCGGAGCAGTTCTTC. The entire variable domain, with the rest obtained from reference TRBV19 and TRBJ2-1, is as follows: DGGITQSPKYLFRKEGQNVTLSCEQNLNHDAMYWYRQDPGQGLRLIYYSQIVNDFQKGDIAEGYSVSREKKESFPLTVTSAQKNPTAFYLCASSKVSGRGAEQFFGPGTRLTVL.

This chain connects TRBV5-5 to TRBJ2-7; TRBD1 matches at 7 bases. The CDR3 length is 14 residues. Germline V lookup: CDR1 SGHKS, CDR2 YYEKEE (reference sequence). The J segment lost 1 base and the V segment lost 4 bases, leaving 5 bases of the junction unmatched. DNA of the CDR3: TGTGCCAGCAGCGCCCCGGGACAGTCCTACGAGCAGTACTTC. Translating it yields CASSAPGQSYEQYF. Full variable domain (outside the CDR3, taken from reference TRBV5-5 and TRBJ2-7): DAGVTQSPTHLIKTRGQQVTLRCSPISGHKSVSWYQQVLGQGPQFIFQYYEKEERGRGNFPDRFSARQFPNYSSELNVNALLLGDSALYLCASSAPGQSYEQYFGPGTRLTVT.

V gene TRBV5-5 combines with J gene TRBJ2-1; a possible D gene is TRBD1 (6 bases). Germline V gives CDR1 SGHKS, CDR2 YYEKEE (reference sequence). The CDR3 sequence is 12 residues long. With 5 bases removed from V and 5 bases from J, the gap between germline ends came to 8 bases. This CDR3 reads CASRRDNNEQFF. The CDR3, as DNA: TGTGCCAGCAGGAGGGACAACAATGAGCAGTTCTTC.

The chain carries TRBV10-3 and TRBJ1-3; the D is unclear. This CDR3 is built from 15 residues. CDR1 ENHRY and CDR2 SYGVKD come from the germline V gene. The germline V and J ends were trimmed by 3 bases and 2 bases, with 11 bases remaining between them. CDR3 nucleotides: TGTGCCATCAGTGATACCGGGAAGACTGGAAACACCATATATTTT. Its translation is CAISDTGKTGNTIYF.

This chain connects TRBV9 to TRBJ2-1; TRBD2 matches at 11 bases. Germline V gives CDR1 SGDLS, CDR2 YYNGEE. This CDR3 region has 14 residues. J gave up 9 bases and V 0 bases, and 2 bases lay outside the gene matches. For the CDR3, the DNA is TGTGCCAGCAGCGTAGATCTAGCGGGAGGTGAGCAGTTCTTC. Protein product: CASSVDLAGGEQFF.

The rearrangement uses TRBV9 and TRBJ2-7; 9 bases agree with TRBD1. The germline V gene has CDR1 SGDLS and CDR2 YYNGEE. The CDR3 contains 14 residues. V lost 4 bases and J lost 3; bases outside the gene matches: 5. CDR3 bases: TGTGCCAGCAGCTTCCGGGACAGGGACTACGAGCAGTACTTC. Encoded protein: CASSFRDRDYEQYF.

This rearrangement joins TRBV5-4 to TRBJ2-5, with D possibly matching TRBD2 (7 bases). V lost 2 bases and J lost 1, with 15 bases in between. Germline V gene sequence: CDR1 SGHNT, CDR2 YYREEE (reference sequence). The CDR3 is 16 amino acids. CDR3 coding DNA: TGTGCCAGCAGCTTATCGCGGGAGACAGGCCAAGAGACCCAGTACTTC. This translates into CASSLSRETGQETQYF.

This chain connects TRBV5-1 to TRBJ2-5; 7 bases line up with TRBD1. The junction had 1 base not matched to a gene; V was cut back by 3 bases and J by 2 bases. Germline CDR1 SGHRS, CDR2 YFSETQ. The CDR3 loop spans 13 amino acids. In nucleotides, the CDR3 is TGCGCCAGCAGCTGGGACAGACAAGAGACCCAGTACTTC. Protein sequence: CASSWDRQETQYF.

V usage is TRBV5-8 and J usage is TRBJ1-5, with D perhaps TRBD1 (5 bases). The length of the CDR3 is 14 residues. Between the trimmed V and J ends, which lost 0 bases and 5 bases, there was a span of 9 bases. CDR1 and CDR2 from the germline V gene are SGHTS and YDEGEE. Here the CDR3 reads CASSLGGRDQPQHF. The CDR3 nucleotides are TGTGCCAGCAGCTTGGGGGGGAGGGATCAGCCCCAGCATTTT.

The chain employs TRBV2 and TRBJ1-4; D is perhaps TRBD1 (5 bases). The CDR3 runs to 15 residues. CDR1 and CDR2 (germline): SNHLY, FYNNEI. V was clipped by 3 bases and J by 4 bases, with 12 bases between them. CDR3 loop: CASSDTGAGNEKLFF. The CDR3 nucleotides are TGTGCCAGCAGTGATACCGGGGCCGGTAATGAAAAACTGTTTTTT.

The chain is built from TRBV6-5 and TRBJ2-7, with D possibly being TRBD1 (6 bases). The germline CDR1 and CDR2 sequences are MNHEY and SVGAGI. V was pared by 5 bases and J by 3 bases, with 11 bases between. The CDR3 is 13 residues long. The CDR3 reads CASSHGQNYEQYF. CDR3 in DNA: TGTGCCAGCAGTCACGGACAGAACTACGAGCAGTACTTC.

This chain's CDR3 is CASSQVGEGRGYEQFF. In nucleotides, the CDR3 is TGCGCCAGCAGCCAAGTAGGGGAGGGGCGGGGGTATGAGCAGTTCTTC. The V and J genes are TRBV4-3 and TRBJ2-1, with 7 nucleotides matching TRBD2. Germline CDR1 and CDR2: LGHNA and YSLEER. CDR3 length equals 16 residues. V was pared by 1 base and J by 8 bases, with 11 bases of the junction left unmatched.

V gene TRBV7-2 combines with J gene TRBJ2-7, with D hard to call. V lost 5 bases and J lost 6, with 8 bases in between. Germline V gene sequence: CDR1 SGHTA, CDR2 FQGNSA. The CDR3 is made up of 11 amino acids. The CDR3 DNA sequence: TGTGCCAGCAGCCTGGGTACCGAGCAGTACTTC. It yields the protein CASSLGTEQYF.

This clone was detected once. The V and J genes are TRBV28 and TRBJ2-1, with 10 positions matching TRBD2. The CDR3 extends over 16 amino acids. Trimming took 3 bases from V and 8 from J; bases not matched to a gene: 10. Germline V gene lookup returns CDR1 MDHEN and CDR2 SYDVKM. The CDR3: CASSFQAGGSADEQFF. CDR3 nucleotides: TGTGCCAGCAGTTTCCAAGCGGGAGGGTCCGCTGATGAGCAGTTCTTC.

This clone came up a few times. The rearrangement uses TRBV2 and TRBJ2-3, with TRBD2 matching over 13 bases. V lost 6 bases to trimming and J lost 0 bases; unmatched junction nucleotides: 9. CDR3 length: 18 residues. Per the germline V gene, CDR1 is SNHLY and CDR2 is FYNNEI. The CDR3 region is CASSVRLAGGPSTDTQYF. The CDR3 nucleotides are TGTGCCAGCAGCGTACGACTAGCGGGAGGCCCTAGCACAGATACGCAGTATTTT.

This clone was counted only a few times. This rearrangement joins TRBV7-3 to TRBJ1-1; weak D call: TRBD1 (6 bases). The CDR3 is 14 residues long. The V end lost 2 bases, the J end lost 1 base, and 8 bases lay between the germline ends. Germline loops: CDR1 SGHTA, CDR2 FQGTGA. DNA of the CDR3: TGTGCCAGCAGCTTATCGGGGGCGAACACTGAAGCTTTCTTT. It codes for CASSLSGANTEAFF.

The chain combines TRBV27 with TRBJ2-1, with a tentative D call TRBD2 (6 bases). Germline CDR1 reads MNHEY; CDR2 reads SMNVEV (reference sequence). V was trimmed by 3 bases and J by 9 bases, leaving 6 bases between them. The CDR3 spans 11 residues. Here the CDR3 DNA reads TGTGCCAGCAGTTTCGGGAGTGAGCAGTTCTTC. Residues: CASSFGSEQFF.

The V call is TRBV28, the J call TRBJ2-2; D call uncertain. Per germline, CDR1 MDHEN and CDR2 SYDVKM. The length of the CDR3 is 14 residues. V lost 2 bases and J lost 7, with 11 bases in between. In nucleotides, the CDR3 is TGTGCCAGCAGTTTACTGGTTTCCCACGGGGAGCTGTTTTTT. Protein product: CASSLLVSHGELFF.

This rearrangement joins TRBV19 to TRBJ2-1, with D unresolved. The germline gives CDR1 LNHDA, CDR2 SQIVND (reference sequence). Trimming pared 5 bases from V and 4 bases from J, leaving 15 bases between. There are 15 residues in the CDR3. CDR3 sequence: CASSQERRIYNEQFF. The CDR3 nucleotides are TGTGCCAGTAGTCAGGAGCGAAGGATTTACAATGAGCAGTTCTTC.

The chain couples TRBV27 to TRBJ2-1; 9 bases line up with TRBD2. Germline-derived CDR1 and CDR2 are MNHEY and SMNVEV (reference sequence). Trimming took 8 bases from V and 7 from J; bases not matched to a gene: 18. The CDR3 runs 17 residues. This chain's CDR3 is CASFYPLRGRADNEQFF. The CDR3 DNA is TGTGCCAGCTTCTACCCACTACGCGGGAGGGCAGATAATGAGCAGTTCTTC.

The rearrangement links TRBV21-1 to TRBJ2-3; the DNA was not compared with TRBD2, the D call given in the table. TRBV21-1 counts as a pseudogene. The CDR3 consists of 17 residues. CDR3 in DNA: TGTGCCAGCAGCAAAAAGAAGCGGGAGGGCATAACAGATACGCAGTATTTT. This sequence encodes CASSKKKREGITDTQYF.

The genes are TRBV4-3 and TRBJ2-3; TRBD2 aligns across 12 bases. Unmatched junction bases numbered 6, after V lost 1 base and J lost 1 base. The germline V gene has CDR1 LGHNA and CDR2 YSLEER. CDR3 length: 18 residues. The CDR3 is CASSQAPSGRAGTDTQYF. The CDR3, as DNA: TGCGCCAGCAGCCAAGCTCCTAGCGGGAGGGCCGGCACAGATACGCAGTATTTT.

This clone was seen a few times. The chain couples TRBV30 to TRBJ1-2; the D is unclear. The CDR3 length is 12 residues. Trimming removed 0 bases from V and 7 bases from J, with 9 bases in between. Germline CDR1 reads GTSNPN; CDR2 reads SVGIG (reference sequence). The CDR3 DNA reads TGTGCCTGGAGTGTATCCGGGTCTGGCTACACCTTC. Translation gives CAWSVSGSGYTF.